This passage covers 10 T cell receptor beta chains from one sample sequenced in a study of T cell responses to AZD1222 COVID-19 vaccine. The method was immunoSEQ multiplex PCR; TCRdb's version includes in-frame clones alone and lacks a portion of them. The sample records around 200,000 clones, approximately 90% being singletons. The specimen was peripheral blood, collected 28 days after the second AZD1222 dose. These receptors were collected from an adult who received the AZD1222 COVID-19 vaccine.

The CDR3 region has the DNA TGTGCCAGCAGCCTAGGTCTGGGACCACCCCTCCACTTT. Translated: CASSLGLGPPLHF. V is TRBV5-6 and J is TRBJ1-6, with D perhaps TRBD1 (5 bases). Germline V gives CDR1 SGHDT, CDR2 YYEEEE. This CDR3 has 13 amino acids. Trimming removed 4 bases from V and 11 bases from J, with 13 bases in between. The full variable domain, rest sourced from reference TRBV5-6 and TRBJ1-6, is DAGVTQSPTHLIKTRGQQVTLRCSPKSGHDTVSWYQQALGQGPQFIFQYYEEEERQRGNFPDRFSGHQFPNYSSELNVNALLLGDSALYLCASSLGLGPPLHFGNGTRLTVT.

Comments on this clone: A read error may account for a junction end that differs from germline. The genes are TRBV7-7 and TRBJ1-4; TRBD1 matches at 10 bases. The CDR3 runs to 15 residues. Germline CDR1 reads SSHAT; CDR2 reads FNYEAQ (reference sequence). Here the CDR3 reads CASSLGQGANEKLFF. DNA of the CDR3: TGTGCTAGCAGCCTAGGACAGGGGGCTAATGAAAAACTGTTTTTT.

This clone was observed once. This chain joins TRBV28 and TRBJ1-4; 8 nucleotides match TRBD1. The CDR3 spans 14 residues. J lost 7 bases, V lost 2 bases, and 3 bases had no gene match. CDR1 and CDR2 (germline): MDHEN, SYDVKM. This CDR3 reads CASSLGGQAEKLFF. As DNA, the CDR3 is TGTGCCAGCAGTTTAGGGGGACAGGCTGAAAAACTGTTTTTT.

The chain joins TRBV7-2 to TRBJ2-7, with D possibly matching TRBD2 (5 bases). This CDR3 has 14 amino acids. The V end was cut by 3 bases, the J end by 2 bases, with 11 bases between. The germline CDR1 and CDR2 sequences are SGHTA and FQGNSA. CDR3 DNA: TGTGCCAGCAGCTTTGGCGGACTCACCTACGAGCAGTACTTC. Protein sequence: CASSFGGLTYEQYF.

The chain is built from TRBV30 and TRBJ1-5, with TRBD1 matching 10 bases. Germline V gene sequence: CDR1 GTSNPN, CDR2 SVGIG (reference sequence). The CDR3 extends over 14 amino acids. Trimming took 3 bases from V and 7 from J; bases not matched to a gene: 6. This CDR3 reads CAWSRTGGEQPQHF. The CDR3 DNA reads as TGTGCCTGGAGCCGGACAGGGGGTGAACAGCCCCAGCATTTT.

This clone was seen more than once but under ten times. The chain couples TRBV27 to TRBJ2-7; 7 bases fit TRBD2. CDR1 and CDR2 from the germline V gene are MNHEY and SMNVEV (reference sequence). The CDR3 contains 15 residues. Germline trimming cut 5 bases from V and 0 bases from J; bases unmatched to any gene: 7. The CDR3 DNA is TGTGCCAGCAGTCCCGGGACGGGGGGCTCCTACGAGCAGTACTTC. Residues: CASSPGTGGSYEQYF.

A single count supports this clone. The chain is built from TRBV27 and TRBJ1-2; 9 bases align to TRBD1. The CDR3 has 14 amino acids. Germline CDR1 MNHEY, CDR2 SMNVEV (reference sequence). V dropped 7 bases and J dropped 4; count of bases not matched to a gene: 7. DNA of the CDR3: TGTGCCAGCAAAAGAGGGACAGGGCTCTATGGCTACACCTTC. Protein product: CASKRGTGLYGYTF.

This clone was seen a single time. This chain connects TRBV9 to TRBJ2-1; 11 bases match TRBD1. Germline V CDR1 and CDR2: SGDLS, YYNGEE. V was pared by 5 bases and J by 0 bases, with 7 bases of the junction left unmatched. CDR3 size: 17 residues. The CDR3 reads CASSETGTGGSYNEQFF. CDR3 bases: TGTGCCAGCAGTGAAACCGGGACAGGGGGCTCCTACAATGAGCAGTTCTTC.

This clone was recorded only once. This chain connects TRBV6-5 to TRBJ2-7, with 9 bases lining up with TRBD1. Germline assignment: CDR1 MNHEY and CDR2 SVGAGI. There are 15 residues in the CDR3. V gave up 6 bases and J gave up 7 bases; unmatched junction bases: 13. CDR3 loop: CASSATAQGASEQYF. The CDR3 region has the DNA TGTGCCAGCAGCGCTACCGCACAGGGGGCTAGTGAGCAGTACTTC.

The CDR3 nucleotides are TGTGCCAGCAGCTTAGTTGGATCCTATAATTCACCCCTCCACTTT. Protein: CASSLVGSYNSPLHF. The chain carries TRBV5-6 and TRBJ1-6; D uncertain. Germline CDR1 SGHDT, CDR2 YYEEEE. The V gene lost 2 bases and the J gene lost 1 base, with 7 bases spanning the gap. This CDR3 comprises 15 residues.